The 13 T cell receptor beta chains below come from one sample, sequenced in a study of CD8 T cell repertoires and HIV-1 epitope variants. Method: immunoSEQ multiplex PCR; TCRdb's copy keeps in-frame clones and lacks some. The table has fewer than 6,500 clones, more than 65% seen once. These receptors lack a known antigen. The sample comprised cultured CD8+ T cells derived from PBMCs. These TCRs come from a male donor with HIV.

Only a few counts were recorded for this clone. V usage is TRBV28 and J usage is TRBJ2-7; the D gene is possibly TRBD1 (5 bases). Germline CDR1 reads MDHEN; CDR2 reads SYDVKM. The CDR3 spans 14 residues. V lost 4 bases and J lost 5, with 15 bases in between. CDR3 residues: CASSSPPIGDEQYF. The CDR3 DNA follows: TGTGCCAGCAGTTCTCCCCCAATAGGGGACGAGCAGTACTTC.

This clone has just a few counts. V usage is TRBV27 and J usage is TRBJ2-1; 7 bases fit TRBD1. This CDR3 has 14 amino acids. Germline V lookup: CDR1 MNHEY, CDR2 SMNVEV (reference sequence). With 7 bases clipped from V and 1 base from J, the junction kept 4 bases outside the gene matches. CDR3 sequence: CASKRTGSYNEQFF. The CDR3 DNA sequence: TGTGCCAGCAAGAGGACAGGTTCCTACAATGAGCAGTTCTTC.

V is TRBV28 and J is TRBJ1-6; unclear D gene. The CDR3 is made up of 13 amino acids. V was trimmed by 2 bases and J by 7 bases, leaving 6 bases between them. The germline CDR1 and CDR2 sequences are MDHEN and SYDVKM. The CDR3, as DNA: TGTGCCAGCAGTTTAAATGTGAATTCACCCCTCCACTTT. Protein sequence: CASSLNVNSPLHF. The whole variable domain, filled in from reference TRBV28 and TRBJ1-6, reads DVKVTQSSRYLVKRTGEKVFLECVQDMDHENMFWYRQDPGLGLRLIYFSYDVKMKEKGDIPEGYSVSREKKERFSLILESASTNQTSMYLCASSLNVNSPLHFGNGTRLTVT.

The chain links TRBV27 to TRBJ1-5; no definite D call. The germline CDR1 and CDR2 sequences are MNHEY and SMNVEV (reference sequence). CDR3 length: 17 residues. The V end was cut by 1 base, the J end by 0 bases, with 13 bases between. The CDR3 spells CASSLFVPGTSNQPQHF. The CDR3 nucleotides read TGTGCCAGCAGTTTATTCGTCCCAGGAACTAGCAATCAGCCCCAGCATTTT.

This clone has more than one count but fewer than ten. The CDR3 bases are TGTGCCAGCAGCTTAGTCCTAGGGACTAGCGGGAATGAGCAGTTCTTC. Translating it yields CASSLVLGTSGNEQFF. V gene TRBV7-9 combines with J gene TRBJ2-1; 12 nucleotides align to TRBD2. V lost 1 base, J lost 7 bases, and 5 bases stayed unmatched. Germline V CDR1 and CDR2: SEHNR, FQNEAQ (reference sequence). This CDR3 has 16 residues.

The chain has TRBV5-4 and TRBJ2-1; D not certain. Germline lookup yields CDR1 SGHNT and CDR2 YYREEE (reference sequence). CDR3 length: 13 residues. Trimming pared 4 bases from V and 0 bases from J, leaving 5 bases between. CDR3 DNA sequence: TGTGCCAGCAGCGGTAGCTCCTACAATGAGCAGTTCTTC. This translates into CASSGSSYNEQFF. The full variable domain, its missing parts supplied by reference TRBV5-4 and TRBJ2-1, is ETGVTQSPTHLIKTRGQQVTLRCSSQSGHNTVSWYQQALGQGPQFIFQYYREEENGRGNFPPRFSGLQFPNYSSELNVNALELDDSALYLCASSGSSYNEQFFGPGTRLTVL.

The CDR3 DNA reads TGTGCCAGCAGCGTAGGACAGGGCCATCGTGAAGCTTTCTTT. Translating gives CASSVGQGHREAFF. This chain connects TRBV9 to TRBJ1-1; 7 bases line up with TRBD1. The CDR3 is 14 residues long. CDR1 and CDR2 from the germline V gene are SGDLS and YYNGEE. Germline trimming cut 0 bases from V and 7 bases from J; bases unmatched to any gene: 6.

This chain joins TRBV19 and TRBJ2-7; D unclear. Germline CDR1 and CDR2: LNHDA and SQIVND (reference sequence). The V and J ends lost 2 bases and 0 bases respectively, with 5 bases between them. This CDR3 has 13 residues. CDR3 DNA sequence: TGTGCCAGTAGTATAAGCATCTCCTACGAGCAGTACTTC. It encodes CASSISISYEQYF.

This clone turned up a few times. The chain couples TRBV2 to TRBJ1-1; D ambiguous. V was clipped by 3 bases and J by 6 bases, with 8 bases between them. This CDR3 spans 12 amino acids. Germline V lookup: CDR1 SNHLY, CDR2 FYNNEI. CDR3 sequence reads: CASSDNFPEAFF. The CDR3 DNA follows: TGTGCCAGCAGTGACAATTTCCCTGAAGCTTTCTTT.

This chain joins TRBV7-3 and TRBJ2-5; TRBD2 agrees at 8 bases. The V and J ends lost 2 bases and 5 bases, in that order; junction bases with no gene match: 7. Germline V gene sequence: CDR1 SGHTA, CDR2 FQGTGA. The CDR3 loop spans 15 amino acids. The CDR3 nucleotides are TGTGCCAGCAGCTTATCCGGGGGGGCCGGCGAGACCCAGTACTTC. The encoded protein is CASSLSGGAGETQYF.

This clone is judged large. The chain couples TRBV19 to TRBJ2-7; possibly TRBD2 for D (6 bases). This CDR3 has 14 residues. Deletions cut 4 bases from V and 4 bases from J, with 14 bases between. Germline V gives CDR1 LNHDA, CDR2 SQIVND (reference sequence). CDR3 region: CASSTLATEYEQYF. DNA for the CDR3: TGTGCCAGTAGTACCCTAGCGACAGAATACGAGCAGTACTTC. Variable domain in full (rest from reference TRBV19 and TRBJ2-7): DGGITQSPKYLFRKEGQNVTLSCEQNLNHDAMYWYRQDPGQGLRLIYYSQIVNDFQKGDIAEGYSVSREKKESFPLTVTSAQKNPTAFYLCASSTLATEYEQYFGPGTRLTVT.

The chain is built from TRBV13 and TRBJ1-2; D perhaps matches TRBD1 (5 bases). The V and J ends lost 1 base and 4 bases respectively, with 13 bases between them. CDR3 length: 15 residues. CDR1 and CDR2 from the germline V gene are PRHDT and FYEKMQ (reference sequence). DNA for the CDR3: TGTGCCAGCAGCTTAGAAGGGGCGCGTAGCTATGGCTACACCTTC. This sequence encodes CASSLEGARSYGYTF. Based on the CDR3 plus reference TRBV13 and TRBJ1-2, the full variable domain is AAGVIQSPRHLIKEKRETATLKCYPIPRHDTVYWYQQGPGQDPQFLISFYEKMQSDKGSIPDRFSAQQFSDYHSELNMSSLELGDSALYFCASSLEGARSYGYTFGSGTRLTVV.

The CDR3 here is CASSPTDRGLDEQYF. In DNA form, the CDR3 reads TGTGCCAGCAGCCCAACGGACAGGGGGCTCGACGAGCAGTACTTC. The rearrangement joins TRBV5-6 to TRBJ2-7, with TRBD1 matching 11 bases. Germline CDR1 SGHDT, CDR2 YYEEEE. The J segment lost 5 bases and the V segment lost 4 bases, leaving 8 bases of the junction unmatched. CDR3 length equals 15 residues.